These 30 T cell receptor beta chains were all obtained from the same sample, sequenced in a study of blood T cell repertoires in COVID-19. The table came from immunoSEQ multiplex PCR; TCRdb's copy has only in-frame clones and leaves some out. The sample lists hundreds of thousands of clones, roughly 82% occurring once. Material: peripheral blood. The receptors come from a woman in her 70s with acute or convalescent COVID-19.

The rearrangement uses TRBV9 and TRBJ1-5; TRBD1 might be the D (5 bases). This CDR3 has 15 amino acids. Trimming left V 3 bases short and J 5 bases short, with 15 bases between. Germline values: CDR1 SGDLS, CDR2 YYNGEE. The CDR3 nucleotides are TGTGCCAGCAGCGCCAGGGCTAGAGACGATCAGCCCCAGCATTTT. It encodes CASSARARDDQPQHF.

This chain links TRBV7-2 with TRBJ2-6, with D unclear. The CDR3 has 17 residues. V was clipped by 1 base and J by 0 bases, with 10 bases between them. CDR1 and CDR2 (germline): SGHTA, FQGNSA. CDR3 in amino acids: CASSLGAPLSGANVLTF. The CDR3 nucleotides read TGTGCCAGCAGCTTAGGAGCACCCCTCTCTGGGGCCAACGTCCTGACTTTC.

This chain connects TRBV5-4 to TRBJ1-1; no clear D gene. The CDR3 extends over 15 amino acids. Germline assignment: CDR1 SGHNT and CDR2 YYREEE (reference sequence). With 1 base removed from V and 3 bases from J, the gap between germline ends came to 13 bases. Written as DNA, the CDR3 is TGTGCCAGCAGCTTGCTCGACGGAGGGTACACTGAAGCTTTCTTT. This codes for CASSLLDGGYTEAFF.

This clone has just a few counts. The chain couples TRBV19 to TRBJ1-5; tentatively, D is TRBD1 (6 bases). The CDR3 sequence is 15 residues long. Germline assignment: CDR1 LNHDA and CDR2 SQIVND (reference sequence). Deletions cut 0 bases from V and 9 bases from J, with 15 bases between. CDR3 in amino acids: CASSIDNTGPRPQHF. For the CDR3, the DNA is TGTGCCAGTAGTATAGATAATACAGGGCCTCGGCCCCAGCATTTT.

The rearrangement joins TRBV3-1 (or the pseudogene TRBV3-2) to TRBJ2-7; D is perhaps TRBD2 (6 bases). The germline V gene has CDR1 LGHDT and CDR2 YNNKEL (reference sequence). V was clipped by 1 base and J by 1 base, with 11 bases between them. The CDR3 sequence is 15 residues long. The CDR3 loop is CASSQGYGGSYEQYF. The CDR3 nucleotides read TGTGCCAGCAGCCAAGGATACGGGGGATCCTACGAGCAGTACTTC.

The gene calls are TRBV4-3 and TRBJ1-3, with TRBD1 matching 9 bases. Germline V gives CDR1 LGHNA, CDR2 YSLEER. J lost 2 bases, V lost 4 bases, and 3 bases had no gene match. This CDR3 spans 15 amino acids. The chain's CDR3 is CASSRTGETGNTIYF. CDR3 bases: TGCGCCAGCAGCCGGACAGGGGAGACTGGAAACACCATATATTTT.

V usage is TRBV10-3 and J usage is TRBJ1-6, with TRBD1 as a possible D gene (5 bases). CDR3 size: 14 residues. Germline CDR1 and CDR2: ENHRY and SYGVKD. Trimming took 0 bases from V and 9 from J, leaving 9 bases between them. DNA for the CDR3: TGTGCCATCAGTGAGTCGGGGACTTTTTCACCCCTCCACTTT. Translating it yields CAISESGTFSPLHF.

The count of this clone is one. The chain is built from TRBV7-2 and TRBJ1-2; D might be TRBD1 (5 bases). This CDR3 spans 15 amino acids. Per the germline V gene, CDR1 is SGHTA and CDR2 is FQGNSA. The V and J ends lost 4 bases and 5 bases respectively, with 17 bases between them. Here the CDR3 reads CASSSGGGNRYGYTF. For the CDR3, the DNA is TGTGCCAGCAGCTCCGGGGGAGGGAATAGGTATGGCTACACCTTC.

CDR3 coding DNA: TGTGCCAGCAGCTTGGGACAGGGGACTAATTCACCCCTCCACTTT. Translation: CASSLGQGTNSPLHF. The gene calls are TRBV5-6 and TRBJ1-6; 8 bases align to TRBD1. This CDR3 spans 15 amino acids. The ends lost 0 bases at V and 6 bases at J; junction bases unmatched: 2. Germline CDR1 reads SGHDT; CDR2 reads YYEEEE.

The chain recombines TRBV5-1 with TRBJ1-5, with a possible D match to TRBD1 (6 bases). The CDR3 extends over 15 amino acids. The germline V gene has CDR1 SGHRS and CDR2 YFSETQ. V lost 0 bases and J 6 bases, leaving 13 bases between the germline ends. The CDR3 region is CASSLEPGVGQPQHF. The CDR3 nucleotides are TGCGCCAGCAGCTTGGAACCAGGGGTTGGTCAGCCCCAGCATTTT.

V is TRBV9 and J is TRBJ1-3; 7 bases agree with TRBD1. Germline trimming cut 0 bases from V and 2 bases from J; bases unmatched to any gene: 5. In germline, CDR1 is SGDLS, CDR2 YYNGEE. This CDR3 region has 16 residues. The CDR3 loop reads CASSVGGGDPGNTIYF. The CDR3 DNA reads as TGTGCCAGCAGCGTAGGAGGGGGCGACCCTGGAAACACCATATATTTT.

The chain has TRBV4-3 and TRBJ1-5; D is undetermined. Germline CDR1 LGHNA, CDR2 YSLEER. The germline V and J ends were trimmed by 0 bases and 7 bases, with 7 bases remaining between them. The CDR3 runs 13 residues. In DNA, the CDR3 is TGCGCCAGCAGCCAAGATTTACAGCAGCCCCAGCATTTT. Translated, it gives CASSQDLQQPQHF.

This chain connects TRBV4-3 to TRBJ1-2, with D tentatively TRBD1 (5 bases). V gave up 1 base and J gave up 7 bases, with 13 bases separating them. The CDR3 length is 14 residues. The germline CDR1 and CDR2 sequences are LGHNA and YSLEER. The DNA of the CDR3 is TGCGCCAGCAGCCAAGCAACGGGGGTGGGTGGCTACACCTTC. Translating it yields CASSQATGVGGYTF.

CDR3 coding DNA: TGTGCCAGCAGCGACTCCCGGACTAGCGGGGGGGCAAAAGAGACCCAGTACTTC. It encodes CASSDSRTSGGAKETQYF. J is TRBJ2-5 and V is TRBV2, with 15 bases that match TRBD2. The germline gives CDR1 SNHLY, CDR2 FYNNEI. Unmatched junction bases numbered 11, after V lost 6 bases and J lost 3 bases. CDR3 length equals 18 residues.

A word on this clone: Other DNA sequences of this sample code for an identical CDR3. The chain uses TRBV28 and TRBJ1-1; 9 bases are a match to TRBD1. The CDR3 covers 14 residues. The V gene end was trimmed by 5 bases and the J gene end by 1 base; junction bases not matched to a gene: 2. From germline, CDR1 is MDHEN and CDR2 SYDVKM. The CDR3 is CASSPGQGNTEAFF. DNA of the CDR3: TGTGCCAGCAGTCCGGGACAGGGGAACACTGAAGCTTTCTTT.

V gene TRBV7-9 combines with J gene TRBJ1-5; weak D call: TRBD1 (6 bases). The V and J ends lost 5 bases and 11 bases respectively, with 13 bases between them. The germline CDR1 and CDR2 sequences are SEHNR and FQNEAQ (reference sequence). This CDR3 contains 12 residues. The CDR3 DNA follows: TGTGCCAGCAGCCCGGACAGTATTGCCCAGCATTTT. Protein product: CASSPDSIAQHF.

The chain carries TRBV6-5 and TRBJ2-7; TRBD2 matches 9 bases. Germline values: CDR1 MNHEY, CDR2 SVGAGI. The CDR3 contains 14 residues. With 8 bases clipped from V and 2 bases from J, the junction kept 7 bases outside the gene matches. The CDR3 here is CASSNSGGTYEQYF. Written as DNA, the CDR3 is TGTGCCAGCTCTAATAGCGGGGGAACCTACGAGCAGTACTTC.

The rearrangement uses TRBV6-1 and TRBJ2-5, with TRBD2 matching over 10 bases. The junction had 1 base not matched to a gene; V was cut back by 2 bases and J by 4 bases. The CDR3 consists of 14 residues. Germline V lookup: CDR1 MNHNS, CDR2 SASEGT. The CDR3 bases are TGTGCCAGCAGTGAAAGCGGGGGGGGAGAGACCCAGTACTTC. Translation: CASSESGGGETQYF.

This chain joins TRBV19 and TRBJ1-2; perhaps TRBD1 as D (6 bases). The CDR3 spans 14 residues. The V end lost 3 bases, the J end lost 4 bases, and 12 bases lay between the germline ends. Germline-derived CDR1 and CDR2 are LNHDA and SQIVND (reference sequence). The CDR3 DNA reads as TGTGCCAGTAGTATCGAGACAGGCGTCTATGGCTACACCTTC. Protein: CASSIETGVYGYTF.

This clone was counted between two and nine times. The chain carries TRBV3-1 (or the pseudogene TRBV3-2) and TRBJ2-1, with TRBD2 identical over 7 bases. The germline V gene encodes CDR1 LGHDT and CDR2 YNNKEL (reference sequence). The ends lost 2 bases at V and 2 bases at J; junction bases unmatched: 6. This CDR3 spans 16 amino acids. The chain's CDR3 is CASSQQLALTYNEQFF. The CDR3 DNA is TGTGCCAGCAGCCAACAACTAGCGCTGACCTACAATGAGCAGTTCTTC.

This rearrangement joins TRBV7-9 to TRBJ2-3; 9 nucleotides match TRBD2. There are 17 residues in the CDR3. V trimming: 0 bases; J trimming: 2 bases; junction bases outside the gene matches: 6. Germline V lookup: CDR1 SEHNR, CDR2 FQNEAQ (reference sequence). The CDR3 spells CASSLAVASGATDTQYF. The CDR3 region has the DNA TGTGCCAGCAGCTTAGCAGTGGCTAGCGGGGCCACAGATACGCAGTATTTT. Together with reference TRBV7-9 and TRBJ2-3, the CDR3 gives the full variable domain: DTGVSQNPRHKITKRGQNVTFRCDPISEHNRLYWYRQTLGQGPEFLTYFQNEAQLEKSRLLSDRFSAERPKGSFSTLEIQRTEQGDSAMYLCASSLAVASGATDTQYFGPGTRLTVL.

The chain has TRBV18 and TRBJ2-1, with D perhaps matching TRBD1 (6 bases). The CDR3 runs 16 residues. Germline V gene sequence: CDR1 KGHSH, CDR2 LQKENI. V was clipped by 2 bases and J by 3 bases, with 14 bases between them. In nucleotides, the CDR3 is TGTGCCAGCTCACCAGGAGAACAGGGATTCTACAATGAGCAGTTCTTC. Translation gives CASSPGEQGFYNEQFF.

The genes are TRBV24-1 and TRBJ1-4; TRBD1 agrees at 7 bases. CDR1 is KGHDR and CDR2 is SFDVKD in the germline V gene. Trimming at V came to 4 bases and at J to 6 bases, leaving 7 bases not matched to a gene. The CDR3 covers 15 residues. CDR3 residues: CATSDGRGRDEKLFF. The CDR3 DNA follows: TGTGCCACCAGTGACGGAAGGGGGCGCGATGAAAAACTGTTTTTT.

This chain uses TRBV6-4 with TRBJ1-2, with D uncertain. The CDR3 totals 14 residues. Germline CDR1 reads MRHNA; CDR2 reads SNTAGT. The V gene lost 4 bases and the J gene lost 3 bases, with 12 bases spanning the gap. CDR3 loop: CASSVPRNYYGYTF. CDR3 DNA sequence: TGTGCCAGCAGTGTTCCCAGGAATTACTATGGCTACACCTTC.

Concerning this clone itself: A read error is possible here, since a much larger clone lies one base away. This chain connects TRBV7-2 to TRBJ2-2; the D gene is possibly TRBD2 (6 bases). CDR1 and CDR2 (germline): SGHTA, FQGNSA. V lost 1 base and J lost 7, with 7 bases in between. The CDR3 spans 13 residues. The CDR3 is CASSLVGGGELFF. The CDR3 coding sequence is TGTGCCAGCAGCTTAGTCGGGGGCGGGGAGCTGTTTTTT.

V usage is TRBV5-1 and J usage is TRBJ1-1; D possibly corresponds to TRBD1 (6 bases). The germline gives CDR1 SGHRS, CDR2 YFSETQ. The CDR3 covers 12 residues. Trimming took off 4 bases at V and 7 bases at J, with 11 bases between the two ends. CDR3 sequence (DNA): TGCGCCAGCAGCAACGGACAGTTTGAAGCTTTCTTT. Encoded protein: CASSNGQFEAFF.

The chain links TRBV19 to TRBJ1-1; TRBD1 is a possible D gene (6 bases). Germline CDR1 and CDR2: LNHDA and SQIVND (reference sequence). This CDR3 is 15 amino acids long. V dropped 2 bases and J dropped 0 bases, with 10 bases sitting between them. The CDR3 DNA reads as TGTGCCAGTAGTATACAAGGGACAATGAACACTGAAGCTTTCTTT. It is translated as CASSIQGTMNTEAFF.

The chain employs TRBV5-4 and TRBJ2-2; 9 positions agree with TRBD2. The V and J ends lost 4 bases and 8 bases, in that order; junction bases with no gene match: 12. The CDR3 consists of 16 residues. Germline V lookup: CDR1 SGHNT, CDR2 YYREEE (reference sequence). The chain's CDR3 is CASSLSGGILKGELFF. CDR3 nucleotides: TGTGCCAGCAGCCTTAGCGGGGGCATCCTAAAGGGGGAGCTGTTTTTT.

The J gene is TRBJ2-3, the V gene TRBV2; TRBD1 agrees at 8 bases. Germline-derived CDR1 and CDR2 are SNHLY and FYNNEI. The ends lost 5 bases at V and 3 bases at J; junction bases unmatched: 4. CDR3 length: 14 residues. The CDR3 nucleotides are TGTGCCAGCAGTCGGACAGGGAAAACAGATACGCAGTATTTT. This gives the protein CASSRTGKTDTQYF.

A single count supports this clone. This chain connects TRBV14 to TRBJ1-1; D uncertain. This CDR3 region has 15 residues. The V and J ends lost 4 bases and 2 bases respectively, with 14 bases between them. Germline CDR1 and CDR2: SGHDN and FVKESK. CDR3 coding DNA: TGTGCCAGCAGCCCGGAGGTCGGGGTTAACACTGAAGCTTTCTTT. Amino acid sequence: CASSPEVGVNTEAFF.